A single sample is the source of the 29 T cell receptor beta chains below, sequenced in a study of technical replicates of blood from four donors. Sequenced by immunoSEQ multiplex PCR; TCRdb stores in-frame clones only, minus some. The sample carries some 60,000 clones, approximately 94% recorded once. Sequencing was carried out using PBMCs. The origin of the receptors is a human donor in good health. Some clones in this sample may be carry-over from other donors' samples.

This clone was recorded only once. V usage is TRBV25-1 and J usage is TRBJ2-1; 11 nucleotides align to TRBD2. V shed 3 bases, J shed 9 bases, and the junction held 7 bases outside the gene matches. From germline, CDR1 is MGHDK and CDR2 SYGVNS. The length of the CDR3 is 15 residues. The CDR3 region is CASSDSGRASGEQFF. CDR3 nucleotide sequence: TGTGCCAGCAGTGATAGCGGGAGGGCTTCCGGTGAGCAGTTCTTC.

This rearrangement joins TRBV15 to TRBJ1-6; 9 bases match TRBD1. J gave up 7 bases and V 4 bases, and 2 bases lay outside the gene matches. The length of the CDR3 is 14 residues. Germline V gene lookup returns CDR1 LNHNV and CDR2 YYDKDF (reference sequence). Here the CDR3 DNA reads TGTGCCACCAGCACCGACAGGGGGAATTCACCCCTCCACTTT. It codes for CATSTDRGNSPLHF.

The chain links TRBV4-2 to TRBJ1-3, with D perhaps TRBD1 (6 bases). CDR1 and CDR2 from the germline V gene are LGHNA and YNFKEQ. The CDR3 has 16 residues. V shed 1 base and J shed 0 bases, with 10 bases lying between them. The CDR3 DNA sequence: TGTGCCAGCAGCCAAGGTCAGGGGAGCTCTGGAAACACCATATATTTT. Residues: CASSQGQGSSGNTIYF.

V is TRBV5-1 and J is TRBJ2-7; perhaps TRBD1 as D (5 bases). V was clipped by 4 bases and J by 2 bases, with 10 bases between them. This CDR3 region has 13 residues. Germline V gives CDR1 SGHRS, CDR2 YFSETQ. CDR3 sequence reads: CASSIGATYEQYF. The DNA for the CDR3 is TGCGCCAGCAGCATAGGGGCTACCTACGAGCAGTACTTC.

The chain has TRBV5-4 and TRBJ2-5; TRBD2 matches 8 bases. This CDR3 has 14 amino acids. In germline, CDR1 is SGHNT, CDR2 YYREEE (reference sequence). Trimming cost V 3 bases and J 2 bases; bases outside gene matches: 3. The CDR3 region is CASSYGLAQETQYF. The DNA for the CDR3 is TGTGCCAGCAGCTACGGACTAGCACAAGAGACCCAGTACTTC.

This rearrangement joins TRBV7-9 to TRBJ1-2; D not certain. CDR1 and CDR2 (germline): SEHNR, FQNEAQ (reference sequence). This CDR3 has 14 amino acids. V shed 5 bases and J shed 4 bases, with 14 bases lying between them. The CDR3 region has the DNA TGTGCCAGCAGCCCAGACTTGGTCGGCTATGGCTACACCTTC. Encoded protein: CASSPDLVGYGYTF.

The CDR3: CASSQHLGGGQAYEQYF. The CDR3 bases are TGCGCCAGCAGCCAACATTTGGGGGGGGGCCAAGCCTACGAGCAGTACTTC. This chain links TRBV4-3 with TRBJ2-7, with D perhaps TRBD2 (7 bases). Between the trimmed V and J ends, which lost 2 bases and 2 bases, there was a span of 19 bases. CDR3 size: 17 residues. CDR1 is LGHNA and CDR2 is YSLEER in the germline V gene.

V gene TRBV10-3 combines with J gene TRBJ2-3, with D perhaps matching TRBD2 (6 bases). CDR1 is ENHRY and CDR2 is SYGVKD in the germline V gene. V lost 4 bases, J lost 1 base, and 12 bases lay in between. This CDR3 has 15 amino acids. The CDR3: CAISATGVGTDTQYF. The CDR3 DNA reads TGTGCCATCAGTGCCACGGGGGTGGGCACAGATACGCAGTATTTT.

This clone was counted only a few times. The chain employs TRBV7-8 and TRBJ1-2; tentatively, D is TRBD1 (6 bases). Germline V lookup: CDR1 SGHVS, CDR2 FQNEAQ. V lost 5 bases and J 1 base, leaving 14 bases between the germline ends. This CDR3 is 15 amino acids long. The chain's CDR3 is CASSPYREINYGYTF. The DNA for the CDR3 is TGTGCCAGCAGCCCCTACAGGGAGATTAACTATGGCTACACCTTC.

To note about this clone: The same CDR3 arises from other DNA sequences in this sample as well. V usage is TRBV5-1 and J usage is TRBJ1-1, with 7 bases matching TRBD1. The CDR3 spans 16 residues. V lost 0 bases and J lost 1; bases outside the gene matches: 6. The germline V gene encodes CDR1 SGHRS and CDR2 YFSETQ. In DNA form, the CDR3 reads TGCGCCAGCAGCTTGGGGAGGGGGCGCGGGAACACTGAAGCTTTCTTT. As protein: CASSLGRGRGNTEAFF.

In this sample, this clone turned up once. This rearrangement joins TRBV28 to TRBJ2-7, with D tentatively TRBD2 (6 bases). Germline assignment: CDR1 MDHEN and CDR2 SYDVKM. Deletions cut 2 bases from V and 2 bases from J, with 13 bases between. The CDR3 spans 15 residues. CDR3 loop: CASSLVGTSAYEQYF. The CDR3 DNA follows: TGTGCCAGCAGTTTAGTCGGGACTTCGGCCTACGAGCAGTACTTC.

The chain uses TRBV21-1 and TRBJ2-6; the D call of TRBD1 is as the table states it, not checked on the DNA. TRBV21-1 is given as a pseudogene. This CDR3 is 16 amino acids long. The CDR3 loop reads CASSSHRGDGANVLTF. CDR3 DNA: TGTGCCAGCAGCTCTCACAGGGGAGATGGGGCCAACGTCCTGACTTTC.

The DNA of the CDR3 is TGTGCCAGCAGCAAAGCTTGGCGGATGAACACTGAAGCTTTCTTT. Translation gives CASSKAWRMNTEAFF. The chain uses TRBV21-1 and TRBJ1-1. TRBV21-1 has pseudogene status. This CDR3 comprises 15 residues.

The V and J genes are TRBV19 and TRBJ2-2, with 7 bases identical to TRBD1. CDR3 size: 15 residues. CDR1 LNHDA and CDR2 SQIVND come from the germline V gene (reference sequence). J was trimmed by 6 bases and V by 10 bases; bases with no gene match: 14. For the CDR3, the DNA is TGTGCCAACTTAAAGACAGGGATGTGGTCCGGGGAGCTGTTTTTT. Its protein is CANLKTGMWSGELFF.

The sample holds one count of this clone. This chain links TRBV15 with TRBJ2-7; the match to TRBD1 covers 9 bases. The germline gives CDR1 LNHNV, CDR2 YYDKDF (reference sequence). There are 14 residues in the CDR3. J was trimmed by 6 bases and V by 3 bases; bases with no gene match: 6. The CDR3 protein is CATSRRDRAVEQYF. DNA for the CDR3: TGTGCCACCAGCAGGCGGGACAGGGCGGTCGAGCAGTACTTC.

This chain links TRBV30 with TRBJ2-1, with 9 bases fitting TRBD2. Germline V gene data show CDR1 as GTSNPN and CDR2 as SVGIG (reference sequence). The J segment lost 8 bases and the V segment lost 0 bases, leaving 8 bases of the junction unmatched. The CDR3 length is 15 residues. As DNA, the CDR3 is TGTGCCTGGAGTGTTGGTAGCGGGAGACAGCATGAGCAGTTCTTC. It translates to CAWSVGSGRQHEQFF.

The chain recombines TRBV4-2 with TRBJ2-2; 10 bases agree with TRBD2. From germline, CDR1 is LGHNA and CDR2 YNFKEQ. V was clipped by 0 bases and J by 6 bases; unmatched bases: 4. This CDR3 spans 16 amino acids. The CDR3, as DNA: TGTGCCAGCAGCCAAGATCTAGCGGGAGTGTCCGGGGAGCTGTTTTTT. Translated: CASSQDLAGVSGELFF.

The chain carries TRBV6-4 and TRBJ1-1, with unresolved D. Per germline, CDR1 MRHNA and CDR2 SNTAGT. The ends were cut back, 5 bases at V and 4 bases at J, with 11 bases in the middle. The CDR3 spans 13 residues. The CDR3 loop is CASSNAVGTEAFF. The CDR3 bases are TGTGCCAGCAGTAACGCGGTCGGCACTGAAGCTTTCTTT.

The chain is built from TRBV7-3 and TRBJ2-1; D is undetermined. Germline values: CDR1 SGHTA, CDR2 FQGTGA. Between the trimmed V and J ends, which lost 0 bases and 0 bases, there was a span of 6 bases. CDR3 length equals 15 residues. The CDR3 is CASSLTRSSYNEQFF. The CDR3 bases are TGTGCCAGCAGCTTAACACGGAGCTCCTACAATGAGCAGTTCTTC.

V is TRBV4-3 and J is TRBJ2-2, with 8 nucleotides matching TRBD2. The V gene's germline CDR1 is LGHNA and CDR2 YSLEER. J gave up 7 bases and V 0 bases, and 7 bases lay outside the gene matches. The CDR3 is 16 amino acids. The CDR3 loop reads CASSQEVGRAFGELFF. CDR3 DNA: TGCGCCAGCAGCCAAGAGGTCGGGAGGGCCTTCGGGGAGCTGTTTTTT.

The chain has TRBV4-2 and TRBJ1-4; D call uncertain. Germline V gene data show CDR1 as LGHNA and CDR2 as YNFKEQ. V gave up 3 bases and J gave up 7 bases, with 12 bases separating them. The CDR3 has 14 residues. CDR3 coding DNA: TGTGCCAGCAGCCAGGCAGGTTTGGGTGAAAAACTGTTTTTT. Protein sequence: CASSQAGLGEKLFF.

The chain employs TRBV30 and TRBJ2-3; no clear D. V lost 2 bases and J 1 base, leaving 10 bases between the germline ends. CDR1 and CDR2 (germline): GTSNPN, SVGIG (reference sequence). The CDR3 spans 14 residues. The CDR3 region is CAWSWQHGTDTQYF. CDR3 DNA: TGTGCCTGGAGTTGGCAACACGGCACAGATACGCAGTATTTT.

This chain connects TRBV7-3 to TRBJ2-1; the match to TRBD2 covers 13 bases. Germline trimming cut 6 bases from V and 9 bases from J; bases unmatched to any gene: 5. Per the germline V gene, CDR1 is SGHTA and CDR2 is FQGTGA. This CDR3 comprises 14 residues. The CDR3 DNA reads as TGTGCCAGCAGACTAGCGGGGGGGCTCGGTGAGCAGTTCTTC. Its translation is CASRLAGGLGEQFF.

The chain has TRBV20-1 and TRBJ1-2; 8 positions match TRBD1. CDR3 length: 11 amino acids. From germline, CDR1 is DFQATT and CDR2 SNEGSKA (reference sequence). V lost 3 bases to trimming and J lost 12 bases; unmatched junction nucleotides: 6. For the CDR3, the DNA is TGCAGTGCTAGGGCGGGACAGGTCCACACCTTC. This sequence encodes CSARAGQVHTF.

The gene calls are TRBV15 and TRBJ1-2, with D perhaps matching TRBD1 (5 bases). Germline CDR1 LNHNV, CDR2 YYDKDF (reference sequence). The CDR3 has 14 amino acids. V lost 0 bases and J lost 6, with 11 bases in between. In DNA form, the CDR3 reads TGTGCCACCAGCAGAGATTGGGGGGACGATGGCTACACCTTC. It yields the protein CATSRDWGDDGYTF.

The chain recombines TRBV5-4 with TRBJ1-1, with D unclear. Between the trimmed V and J ends, which lost 4 bases and 4 bases, there was a span of 11 bases. Germline lookup yields CDR1 SGHNT and CDR2 YYREEE (reference sequence). The CDR3 totals 13 residues. DNA of the CDR3: TGTGCCAGCAGCCTGGACCGCGGCACTGAAGCTTTCTTT. Residues: CASSLDRGTEAFF.

V usage is TRBV7-7 and J usage is TRBJ2-1; 14 bases map to TRBD2. The CDR3 extends over 15 amino acids. After removal of 4 bases from V and 5 bases from J, the junction contained 1 base not matched to a gene. CDR1 SSHAT and CDR2 FNYEAQ come from the germline V gene (reference sequence). The CDR3 DNA follows: TGTGCCAGCAGCTCGGGACTAGCGGGGGACAATGAGCAGTTCTTC. It yields the protein CASSSGLAGDNEQFF.

The chain uses TRBV7-2 and TRBJ2-3; D perhaps matches TRBD1 (6 bases). From germline, CDR1 is SGHTA and CDR2 FQGNSA. V lost 3 bases, J lost 6 bases, and 16 bases lay in between. The CDR3 runs to 15 residues. CDR3 residues: CASSLGAQGSDTQYF. DNA for the CDR3: TGTGCCAGCAGCTTGGGTGCACAGGGTTCGGATACGCAGTATTTT.

The J gene is TRBJ1-5, the V gene TRBV10-3; 8 nucleotides agree with TRBD1. The CDR3 totals 14 residues. In germline, CDR1 is ENHRY, CDR2 SYGVKD. J gave up 3 bases and V 4 bases, and 2 bases lay outside the gene matches. CDR3 in amino acids: CAISGQGFNQPQHF. Written as DNA, the CDR3 is TGTGCCATCAGTGGACAGGGGTTCAATCAGCCCCAGCATTTT.